Listed here are 4 T cell receptor beta chains from one sample, sequenced in a study of regulatory T cells in long-lasting Graves disease. Arm-PCR of CDR3 regions with iRepertoire HTBI primers generated TCR beta libraries. One entry per CDR3 protein results from TCRdb running MiXCR on the multiplex PCR reads. This repertoire shows over 300,000 distinct CDR3 sequences, about a sixth found once; its top ten account for 22%. Time point reported: newly diagnosed GD, antithyroid drugs for less than 3 months. The TCR library was made from RNA that had been extracted from PBMCs in TRIzol. The sample here was peripheral blood mononuclear cells (PBMCs), taken at new diagnosis, from a patient treated with antithyroid drugs. The receptors stem from a female donor with Graves disease.

This clonotype was seen many times. The J gene is TRBJ1-2, the V gene TRBV7-9, with unresolved D. Trimming left V 5 bases short and J 6 bases short, with 19 bases between. The germline V gene has CDR1 SEHNR and CDR2 FQNEAQ (reference sequence). The CDR3 consists of 15 residues. The CDR3 reads CASSRRMSLADGYTF. The CDR3, as DNA: TGTGCCAGCAGCCGCCGGATGAGTCTGGCGGATGGCTACACCTTC.

This clonotype has more than one count but fewer than ten. The rearrangement uses TRBV5-1 and TRBJ2-1; D call uncertain. CDR3 length equals 14 residues. Per the germline V gene, CDR1 is SGHRS and CDR2 is YFSETQ. V was cut by 0 bases and J by 10 bases, with 14 bases left in between. The CDR3 DNA is TGCGCCAGCAGCTTGGGCCGGAGCTCCTACGAGCAGTTCTTC. Translation gives CASSLGRSSYEQFF.

At least ten counts were recorded for this clonotype. The genes are TRBV6-1 and TRBJ2-2; 7 bases agree with TRBD1. Losses at the gene ends were 7 bases for V and 4 bases for J; bases not matched to a gene: 9. The CDR3 extends over 15 amino acids. Germline CDR1 is MNHNS and CDR2 is SASEGT. CDR3 coding DNA: TGTGCCAGCACCAAAGGGGACAGAACCACCGGGGAGCTGTTTTTT. It is translated as CASTKGDRTTGELFF.

This clonotype was seen more than once but under ten times. The rearrangement links TRBV19 to TRBJ1-2; 10 nucleotides match TRBD1. The CDR3 has 14 residues. Per the germline V gene, CDR1 is LNHDA and CDR2 is SQIVND (reference sequence). Losses at the gene ends were 9 bases for V and 5 bases for J; bases not matched to a gene: 9. The CDR3 bases are TGTGCCAGCCGGGACAGGGGTATACCTTATGGCTACACCTTC. Its protein is CASRDRGIPYGYTF.